The 11 T cell receptor beta chains reported below all come from one sample, sequenced in a study of cytomegalovirus exposure and HLA in healthy donors. Profiled with immunoSEQ multiplex PCR; TCRdb holds only in-frame clones, not every one. The data show 150,000 to 180,000 clones, about 86% seen once. Sequencing was done on a sample of PBMCs. These receptor sequences come from a human donor in good health.

The chain recombines TRBV28 with TRBJ2-2; TRBD2 might be the D (5 bases). The CDR3 totals 16 residues. V lost 3 bases and J 5 bases, leaving 16 bases between the germline ends. CDR1 MDHEN and CDR2 SYDVKM come from the germline V gene. The CDR3 DNA sequence: TGTGCCAGCAGTTTCCCCACCGGGATTGCTACCGGGGAGCTGTTTTTT. Its protein product is CASSFPTGIATGELFF.

V gene TRBV29-1 combines with J gene TRBJ2-1; a possible D gene is TRBD1 (5 bases). The CDR3 length is 16 residues. The germline V and J ends were trimmed by 0 bases and 0 bases, with 12 bases remaining between them. Germline CDR1 and CDR2: SQVTM and ANQGSEA. The CDR3 DNA sequence: TGCAGCGTTGAAGACGGATCCAGGGTCTCCTACAATGAGCAGTTCTTC. It codes for CSVEDGSRVSYNEQFF.

The chain employs TRBV7-2 and TRBJ2-1; TRBD1 matches at 8 bases. CDR3 length: 17 amino acids. The germline CDR1 and CDR2 sequences are SGHTA and FQGNSA. The J segment lost 4 bases and the V segment lost 5 bases, leaving 13 bases of the junction unmatched. The CDR3 coding sequence is TGTGCCAGCAGCCCCCAACCTGGGGGGACAGGTTACAATGAGCAGTTCTTC. It is translated as CASSPQPGGTGYNEQFF.

The chain carries TRBV27 and TRBJ2-1; the match to TRBD2 covers 7 bases. Trimming cost V 2 bases and J 4 bases; bases outside gene matches: 5. This CDR3 contains 15 residues. The germline V gene has CDR1 MNHEY and CDR2 SMNVEV (reference sequence). CDR3 in amino acids: CASSLRGRVYNEQFF. The CDR3 DNA reads TGTGCCAGCAGTTTACGCGGGAGAGTTTACAATGAGCAGTTCTTC.

In this sample, this clone turned up a few times. The J gene is TRBJ1-5, the V gene TRBV19, with 7 bases that match TRBD1. The V gene end was trimmed by 10 bases and the J gene end by 3 bases; junction bases not matched to a gene: 6. CDR3 length equals 13 residues. Per the germline V gene, CDR1 is LNHDA and CDR2 is SQIVND (reference sequence). CDR3: CATVDRVNQPQHF. The CDR3 DNA sequence: TGTGCCACCGTAGACAGGGTCAATCAGCCCCAGCATTTT.

The rearrangement joins TRBV11-3 to TRBJ2-3; D remains unclear. Trimming removed 1 base from V and 3 bases from J, with 5 bases in between. The germline V gene encodes CDR1 SGHNT and CDR2 YENEEA. The CDR3 runs to 13 residues. The CDR3 spells CASSLGRTDTQYF. In DNA, the CDR3 is TGTGCCAGCAGCTTAGGCAGGACAGATACGCAGTATTTT.

The genes are TRBV9 and TRBJ2-5, with 9 nucleotides matching TRBD1. Losses at the gene ends were 4 bases for V and 5 bases for J; bases not matched to a gene: 6. The length of the CDR3 is 14 residues. CDR1 is SGDLS, CDR2 YYNGEE, per germline. CDR3 DNA sequence: TGTGCCAGCAGCCTGGGACAGGGCTACGAGACCCAGTACTTC. Translating it yields CASSLGQGYETQYF.

The chain has TRBV19 and TRBJ2-7; 11 nucleotides align to TRBD2. Germline values: CDR1 LNHDA, CDR2 SQIVND (reference sequence). This CDR3 region has 14 residues. V trimming: 6 bases; J trimming: 7 bases; junction bases outside the gene matches: 8. CDR3 sequence: CASRTSGRVGEQYF. CDR3 nucleotides: TGTGCCAGTAGAACTAGCGGGAGAGTAGGGGAGCAGTACTTC.

The V call is TRBV25-1, the J call TRBJ2-5, with 11 bases lining up with TRBD2. CDR3 length: 18 residues. The germline V gene encodes CDR1 MGHDK and CDR2 SYGVNS. The trim removed 1 base at V and 5 bases at J, leaving 12 bases unmatched. The CDR3 spells CASSESRVAGGPQETQYF. For the CDR3, the DNA is TGTGCCAGCAGTGAATCGCGGGTAGCGGGGGGGCCTCAGGAGACCCAGTACTTC.

On this clone itself: Compared with germline, one end of the junction differs, possibly owing to a read error. The chain carries TRBV10-1 and TRBJ2-1; TRBD2 matches at 13 bases. The CDR3 spans 15 residues. CDR1 is WNHNN and CDR2 is SYGVQD in the germline V gene (reference sequence). CDR3 protein: CARRGTSGEYNEQFF. The CDR3 DNA sequence: TGCGCCCGCAGGGGGACTAGCGGGGAATACAATGAGCAGTTCTTC.

The V gene is TRBV9, the J gene TRBJ2-7; possibly TRBD2 for D (6 bases). Per germline, CDR1 SGDLS and CDR2 YYNGEE. This CDR3 is built from 14 residues. Trimming took 0 bases from V and 3 from J, leaving 10 bases between them. CDR3 bases: TGTGCCAGCAGCGTAGGAGAGGGACTCTACGAGCAGTACTTC. Its protein product is CASSVGEGLYEQYF. Full variable domain (remainder filled in from reference TRBV9 and TRBJ2-7): DSGVTQTPKHLITATGQRVTLRCSPRSGDLSVYWYQQSLDQGLQFLIQYYNGEERAKGNILERFSAQQFPDLHSELNLSSLELGDSALYFCASSVGEGLYEQYFGPGTRLTVT.